These 11 T cell receptor beta chains were sequenced from one sample in a study of T-cell reconstitution after alpha-beta-depleted transplantation in children. The library targeted TCRbeta and was prepared with unique molecular identifiers. TCRdb reanalysed the PCR reads using MiXCR and keeps one entry per CDR3 protein. The table has 210,000 or so distinct CDR3 sequences, 11% seen once. Sequencing was performed on PBMCs, taken before TCRalphabeta/CD19-depleted stem cell transplant. The receptors originated from a child younger than two with acute myeloid leukemia, due to receive a stem cell transplant.

This clonotype occurred many times. The CDR3 nucleotides are TGTGCCATCAGTGAGTCGGCGAATGAGCAGTTCTTC. Translation: CAISESANEQFF. The chain uses TRBV10-3 and TRBJ2-1; D not resolved. Germline V gives CDR1 ENHRY, CDR2 SYGVKD. This CDR3 has 12 amino acids. V dropped 0 bases and J dropped 7 bases, with 4 bases sitting between them.

There are many counts of this clonotype. This rearrangement joins TRBV3-1 to TRBJ1-3; D is uncertain. V shed 2 bases and J shed 7 bases, with 12 bases lying between them. CDR1 is LGHDT and CDR2 is YNNKEL in the germline V gene (reference sequence). This CDR3 is built from 14 residues. The CDR3 protein is CASSQLGSGNTIYF. The DNA of the CDR3 is TGTGCCAGCAGCCAATTGGGGAGTGGGAACACCATATATTTT.

The rearrangement joins TRBV11-2 to TRBJ2-1, with 10 bases lining up with TRBD2. V shed 4 bases and J 9 bases; nucleotides not matched to a gene: 9. Germline V gene data show CDR1 as SGHAT and CDR2 as FQNNGV. The CDR3 contains 15 residues. The CDR3 here is CASSSGTSALGEQFF. The CDR3 DNA follows: TGTGCCAGCAGCTCCGGGACTAGCGCCCTGGGTGAGCAGTTCTTC.

At least ten counts were recorded for this clonotype. The V and J genes are TRBV25-1 and TRBJ1-3; possibly TRBD1 for D (5 bases). From germline, CDR1 is MGHDK and CDR2 SYGVNS. The CDR3 is made up of 14 amino acids. V was pared by 8 bases and J by 0 bases, with 11 bases between. The chain's CDR3 is CASQGTGSGNTIYF. The CDR3 coding sequence is TGTGCCAGCCAAGGGACCGGCTCTGGAAACACCATATATTTT.

This clonotype was counted at least ten times. The gene calls are TRBV18 and TRBJ1-5; TRBD1 agrees at 10 bases. Germline-derived CDR1 and CDR2 are KGHSH and LQKENI. V gave up 2 bases and J gave up 7 bases; unmatched junction bases: 8. The CDR3 is made up of 16 amino acids. The CDR3: CASSPSGTGAEQPQHF. CDR3 coding DNA: TGTGCCAGCTCACCAAGCGGGACAGGGGCGGAACAGCCCCAGCATTTT.

Ten or more counts support this clonotype. The chain links TRBV12-3 or TRBV12-4 to TRBJ1-5; TRBD1 aligns across 8 bases. V shed 3 bases, J shed 9 bases, and the junction held 7 bases outside the gene matches. The length of the CDR3 is 14 residues. This CDR3 reads CASSLAGGYGPQHF. CDR3 sequence (DNA): TGTGCCAGCAGTTTGGCAGGGGGCTATGGGCCCCAGCATTTT.

This clonotype was found many times. This chain uses TRBV7-9 with TRBJ1-1; TRBD1 agrees at 7 bases. The CDR3 contains 14 residues. Germline-derived CDR1 and CDR2 are SEHNR and FQNEAQ (reference sequence). With V trimmed by 4 bases and J by 6 bases, 8 bases remained unmatched. The CDR3 reads CASSSRTGRAEAFF. The CDR3 DNA is TGTGCCAGCAGCTCCAGGACAGGACGGGCTGAAGCTTTCTTT. Full variable domain (outside the CDR3, taken from reference TRBV7-9 and TRBJ1-1): DTGVSQNPRHKITKRGQNVTFRCDPISEHNRLYWYRQTLGQGPEFLTYFQNEAQLEKSRLLSDRFSAERPKGSFSTLEIQRTEQGDSAMYLCASSSRTGRAEAFFGQGTRLTVV.

This clonotype has ten or more counts. The chain combines TRBV4-3 with TRBJ2-1, with 7 nucleotides matching TRBD2. The CDR3 is made up of 15 amino acids. From germline, CDR1 is LGHNA and CDR2 YSLEER. Unmatched junction bases numbered 6, after V lost 1 base and J lost 6 bases. CDR3 nucleotide sequence: TGCGCCAGCAGCCAAGTCGGGAGGAGAGGCAATGAGCAGTTCTTC. Translating it yields CASSQVGRRGNEQFF.

At least ten counts were recorded for this clonotype. V is TRBV20-1 and J is TRBJ1-2; D might be TRBD1 (6 bases). The CDR3 loop spans 15 amino acids. Germline V CDR1 and CDR2: DFQATT, SNEGSKA (reference sequence). Trimming pared 3 bases from V and 0 bases from J, leaving 14 bases between. The DNA for the CDR3 is TGCAGTGCTAGTTCGGGGGCGTTAGCTAACTATGGCTACACCTTC. Translating gives CSASSGALANYGYTF.

This clonotype was detected many times. V gene TRBV18 combines with J gene TRBJ2-7; TRBD1 matches 7 bases. This CDR3 is 14 amino acids long. Per germline, CDR1 KGHSH and CDR2 LQKENI. Trimming took 0 bases from V and 3 from J; bases not matched to a gene: 2. The CDR3 here is CASSPPGQNYEQYF. CDR3 coding DNA: TGTGCCAGCTCACCACCGGGACAGAACTACGAGCAGTACTTC. The full variable domain, completed using reference TRBV18 and TRBJ2-7, is NAGVMQNPRHLVRRRGQEARLRCSPMKGHSHVYWYRQLPEEGLKFMVYLQKENIIDESGMPKERFSAEFPKEGPSILRIQQVVRGDSAAYFCASSPPGQNYEQYFGPGTRLTVT.

This clonotype was picked up many times. The chain links TRBV3-1 to TRBJ2-7, with 8 bases fitting TRBD2. V trimming: 2 bases; J trimming: 6 bases; junction bases outside the gene matches: 9. The CDR3 length is 15 residues. CDR1 and CDR2 (germline): LGHDT, YNNKEL (reference sequence). The CDR3 DNA reads TGTGCCAGCAGCCAACATTCGGGACTAGGGGGCGAGCAGTACTTC. It yields the protein CASSQHSGLGGEQYF.